This T cell receptor beta chain was retrieved from a study of cytomegalovirus exposure and HLA in healthy donors. The PCR was carried out with 60 Vbeta primers and 13 Jbeta primers. TCRdb's copy holds only in-frame clones and misses some; the assay was immunoSEQ multiplex PCR. The data show approximately 220,000 clones, around 80% seen once. As regards this clone: Its antigen remains unidentified.

While unrecorded immune exposures were likely, the donors were nominally healthy when sampled. Trimming took 3 bases from V and 8 from J, leaving 19 bases between them. The CDR3 extends over 16 amino acids. The germline V gene encodes CDR1 ENHRY and CDR2 SYGVKD. Study-wide results and caveats: A later analysis found most CMV-associated TCR beta chains apparently HLA-restricted. From TCR beta sequences, most subjects' HLA-A and HLA-B alleles were reportedly predicted accurately. Some TCR beta chains (more than 150 of them) were listed as cytomegalovirus-associated.

Sequenced: PBMCs. The source is a man in his thirties or forties in good health and CMV-seronegative. The rearrangement uses TRBV10-3 and TRBJ1-4; D call uncertain. The DNA of the CDR3 is TGTGCCATCAGTGACGGGGTCCCGGAATTTGGGGAAAAACTGTTTTTT. It translates to CAISDGVPEFGEKLFF.